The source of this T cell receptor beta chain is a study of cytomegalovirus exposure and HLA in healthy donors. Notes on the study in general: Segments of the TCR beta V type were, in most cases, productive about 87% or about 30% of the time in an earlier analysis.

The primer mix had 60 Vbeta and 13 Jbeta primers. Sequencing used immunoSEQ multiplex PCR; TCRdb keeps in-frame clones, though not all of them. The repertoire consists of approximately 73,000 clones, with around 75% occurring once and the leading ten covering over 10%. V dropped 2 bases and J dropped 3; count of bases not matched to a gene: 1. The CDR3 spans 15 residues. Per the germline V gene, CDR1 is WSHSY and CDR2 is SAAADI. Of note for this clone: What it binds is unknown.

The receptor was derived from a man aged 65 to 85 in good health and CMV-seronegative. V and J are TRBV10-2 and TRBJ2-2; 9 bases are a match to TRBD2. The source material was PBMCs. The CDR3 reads CASSETSGHTGELFF. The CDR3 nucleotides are TGCGCCAGCAGTGAGACTAGCGGGCACACCGGGGAGCTGTTTTTT.